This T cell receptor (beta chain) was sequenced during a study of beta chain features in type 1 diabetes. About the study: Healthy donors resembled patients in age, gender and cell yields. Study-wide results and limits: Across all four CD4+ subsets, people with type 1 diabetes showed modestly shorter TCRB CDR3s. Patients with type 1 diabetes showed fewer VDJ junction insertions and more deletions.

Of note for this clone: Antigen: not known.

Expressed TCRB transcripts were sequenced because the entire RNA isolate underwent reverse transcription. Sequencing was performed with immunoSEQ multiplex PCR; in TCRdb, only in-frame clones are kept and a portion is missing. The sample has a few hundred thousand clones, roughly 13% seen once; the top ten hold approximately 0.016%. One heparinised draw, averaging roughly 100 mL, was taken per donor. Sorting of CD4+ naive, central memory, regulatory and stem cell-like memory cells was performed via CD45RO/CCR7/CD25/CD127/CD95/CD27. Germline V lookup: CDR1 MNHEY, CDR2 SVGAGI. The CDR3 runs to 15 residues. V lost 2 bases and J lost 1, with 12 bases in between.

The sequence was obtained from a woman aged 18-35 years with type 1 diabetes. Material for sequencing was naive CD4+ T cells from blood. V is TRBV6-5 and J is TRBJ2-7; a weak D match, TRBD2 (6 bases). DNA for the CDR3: TGTGCCAGCAGTTACCCCGGGGGTAGGTCCTACGAGCAGTACTTC. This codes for CASSYPGGRSYEQYF.